This paragraph covers one T cell receptor beta chain sequence. This CDR3 comprises 14 residues. The V end lost 3 bases, the J end lost 3 bases, and 11 bases lay between the germline ends. Per germline, CDR1 KGHDR and CDR2 SFDVKD. Using its own MiXCR run on the 5' RACE reads, TCRdb lists one record per CDR3 protein. The sample lists 62,000 or so distinct CDR3 sequences; about 22% were seen once. Sequencing was done on a sample of memory CD4+ T cells sorted from a lymph node. Subset of the sample: memory CD4+ T cells, CD4+CD45RO+CD25-. The chain has TRBV24-1 and TRBJ2-7; D may correspond to TRBD1 or TRBD2 (5 bases each). This clonotype was obtained from a female donor with breast cancer. CDR3 residues: CATSDRGPDYEQYF. CDR3 sequence (DNA): TGTGCCACCAGTGATAGGGGACCGGACTACGAGCAGTACTTC.